This T cell receptor beta chain was identified during a study of CD8 T cells in ankylosing spondylitis. Making the TCR beta libraries involved quantitative 5'-RACE with molecular barcodes. One entry per CDR3 protein, called by TCRdb with MiXCR from the 5' RACE reads. The data show approximately 200,000 distinct CDR3 sequences, over 10% seen once. Notes on this clonotype: Its antigen is not known.

Study outcomes and limitations: Within ankylosing spondylitis blood, a TCR beta motif made up of under 10 highly homologous variants appeared to be characteristic. A subset of motif variants has previously been described in the synovial fluid and blood of reactive arthritis.

The germline V gene encodes CDR1 MNHEY and CDR2 SVGAGI. The V segment lost 0 bases and the J segment 0 bases; nucleotides outside the gene matches: 6. The CDR3 has 19 residues. The source material was blood, either unsorted or a sorted T cell fraction (not recorded which). The receptor was derived from a female donor with ankylosing spondylitis or in good health (not recorded which). The chain uses TRBV6-5 and TRBJ2-6; 9 positions agree with TRBD1. The CDR3 spells CASSYSRDRVHSGANVLTF. In DNA, the CDR3 is TGTGCCAGCAGTTACTCCCGGGACAGGGTCCACTCTGGGGCCAACGTCCTGACTTTC.